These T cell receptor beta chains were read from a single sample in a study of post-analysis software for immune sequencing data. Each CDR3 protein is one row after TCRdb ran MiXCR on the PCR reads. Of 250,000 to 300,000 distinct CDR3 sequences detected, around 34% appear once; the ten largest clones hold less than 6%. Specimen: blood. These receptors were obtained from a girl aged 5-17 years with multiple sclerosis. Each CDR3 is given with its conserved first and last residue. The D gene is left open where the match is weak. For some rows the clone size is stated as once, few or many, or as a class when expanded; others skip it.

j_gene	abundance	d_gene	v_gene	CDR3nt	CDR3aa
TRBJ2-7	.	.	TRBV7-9	TGTGCCAGCAGCCGGGAATACGAGCAGTACTTC	CASSREYEQYF
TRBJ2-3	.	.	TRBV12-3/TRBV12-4	TGTGCCAGCAGTTCTTTTTTCGATACGCAGTATTTT	CASSSFFDTQYF
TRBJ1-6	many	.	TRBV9	TGTGCCAGCAGCCCAGAGTTCGGGAATTCACCCCTCCACTTT	CASSPEFGNSPLHF
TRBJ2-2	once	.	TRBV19	TGTGCCAGTAGTATAGACAGGGGCTACACCGGGGAGCTGTTTTTT	CASSIDRGYTGELFF
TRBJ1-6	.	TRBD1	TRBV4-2	TGTGCCAGCAGCCAAGATCGGACAGGACGGAGTCCACCCCTCCACTTT	CASSQDRTGRSPPLHF
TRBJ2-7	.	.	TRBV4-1	TGCGCCAGCAGCCAGACTAAGGGGGGGGCGCACGAGCAGTACTTC	CASSQTKGGAHEQYF
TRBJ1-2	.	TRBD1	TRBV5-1	TGCGCCAGCAGCAGCCGGGACAGTCATTTTTATGGCTACACCTTC	CASSSRDSHFYGYTF
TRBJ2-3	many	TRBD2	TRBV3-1	TGTGCCAGCAGCCGCGGGAGGAGCACAGATACGCAGTATTTT	CASSRGRSTDTQYF
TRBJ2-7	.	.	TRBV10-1	TGCGCCAGCAGTGAGTCCCCCGGGACAGAGCAGTACTTC	CASSESPGTEQYF
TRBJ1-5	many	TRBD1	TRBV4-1	TGCGCCAGCAGCCAGTCCCAGGGGGCGAGCGATCAGCCCCAGCATTTT	CASSQSQGASDQPQHF
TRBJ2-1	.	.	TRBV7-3	TGTGCCAGCAGCTCCGGAGGCGGCGGATCATACAATGAGCAGTTCTTC	CASSSGGGGSYNEQFF
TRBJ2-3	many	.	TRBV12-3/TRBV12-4	TGTGCCAGCAGTTTCGGGCTATCCAGAGATACGCAGTATTTT	CASSFGLSRDTQYF
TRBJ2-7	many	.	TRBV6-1	TGTGCCAGCAGTGAGGGACAAAATCTCCACGAGCAGTACTTC	CASSEGQNLHEQYF
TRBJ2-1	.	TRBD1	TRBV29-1	TGCACCCGACTGAGGGACAGGGTGAATGAGCAGTTCTTC	CTRLRDRVNEQFF
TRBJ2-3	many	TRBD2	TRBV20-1	TGCAGTGCTAGATTACTAGCGGGAGCAGATACGCAGTATTTT	CSARLLAGADTQYF
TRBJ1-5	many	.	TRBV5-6	TGTGCCAGCAGCTTGTTTGCAGGCCACAATCAGCCCCAGCATTTT	CASSLFAGHNQPQHF
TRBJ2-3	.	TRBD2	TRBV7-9	TGTGCCAGCAGCCGGGGACTAGCGGGAGATACGCAGTATTTT	CASSRGLAGDTQYF
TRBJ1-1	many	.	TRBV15	TGTGCCACCAGCAGAGATTTGCAGGGAGGGACTGAAGCTTTCTTT	CATSRDLQGGTEAFF
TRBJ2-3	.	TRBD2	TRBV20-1	TGCAGTGCTTGGGGACTAGCGGGAGAGGCAGATACGCAGTATTTT	CSAWGLAGEADTQYF
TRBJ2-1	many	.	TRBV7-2	TGTGCCAGCAGCTTAGCGCTACCAGCCTACAATGAGCAGTTCTTC	CASSLALPAYNEQFF
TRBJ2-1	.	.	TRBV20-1	TGCAGTGCTATGATTGGCGCTCCCGAAAACAATGAGCAGTTCTTC	CSAMIGAPENNEQFF
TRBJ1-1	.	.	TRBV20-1	TGCAGTGCGAAGCGGGACGGTACAAACACTGAAGCTTTCTTT	CSAKRDGTNTEAFF
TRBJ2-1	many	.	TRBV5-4	TGTGCCAGCAACGATGGACTGAGGAATGAGCAGTTCTTC	CASNDGLRNEQFF
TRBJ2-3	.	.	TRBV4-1	TGCGCCAGCAGCCACCCTCGACTAGTTAAGGCTGATACGCAGTATTTT	CASSHPRLVKADTQYF
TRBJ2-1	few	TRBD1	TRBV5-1	TGCGCCAGCAGCTTGCCGGGACAGGGGGGTTCTGAGCAGTTCTTC	CASSLPGQGGSEQFF
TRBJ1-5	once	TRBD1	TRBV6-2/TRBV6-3	TGTGCCGGCAGTTACGTCGACAGGGCTCGGAGCAATCAGCCCCAGCATTTT	CAGSYVDRARSNQPQHF
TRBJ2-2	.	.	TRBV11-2	TGTGCCAGCAGCTTTCCTCTCTCCCGGTCGGCCGGGGAGCTGTTTTTT	CASSFPLSRSAGELFF
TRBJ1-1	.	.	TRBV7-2	TGTGCCTGCAGCTTAACCCGAGACCGCTTCGCTGAAGCTTTCTTT	CACSLTRDRFAEAFF
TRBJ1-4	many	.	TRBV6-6	TGTGCCAGCAGTTCCCTGACACGAACGGGTGAAAAACTGTTTTTT	CASSSLTRTGEKLFF
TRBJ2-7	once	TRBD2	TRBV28	TGTGCCAGCGGACTAGCGGATTACGAGCAGTACTTC	CASGLADYEQYF
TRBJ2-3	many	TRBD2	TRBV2	TGTGCCAGCTCGTCCCCCGCAGCGGGGGGAACAGATACGCAGTATTTT	CASSSPAAGGTDTQYF
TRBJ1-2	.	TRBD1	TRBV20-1	TGCAGTGCTATAGAACGGACAGGGTTGGAGGGCTACACCTTC	CSAIERTGLEGYTF
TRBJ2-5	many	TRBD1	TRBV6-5	TGTGCCAGCAGTTACGGGGGACAGGGGCAAGAGACCCAGTACTTC	CASSYGGQGQETQYF
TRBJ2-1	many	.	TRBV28	TGTGCCAGCAGTCACAAGGGGGGGTACAATGAGCAGTTCTTC	CASSHKGGYNEQFF
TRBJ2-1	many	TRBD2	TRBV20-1	TGCAGTGCTAGAGACCGACTAGCGGGGTACAATGAGCAGTTCTTC	CSARDRLAGYNEQFF
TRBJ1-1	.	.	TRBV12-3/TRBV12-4	TGTGCCAGCAGTTTGTCGAGGACAGACACTGAAGCTTTCTTT	CASSLSRTDTEAFF
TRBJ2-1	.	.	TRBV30	TGTGCTTGGAGTGTAGGGCGGGCGCAGTTCTTC	CAWSVGRAQFF
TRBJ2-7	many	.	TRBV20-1	TGCAGTGCTAGAGCGGGACCCGCGGGGGAGCAGTACTTC	CSARAGPAGEQYF
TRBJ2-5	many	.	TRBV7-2	TGTGCCAGCAGCTTACGAAGCGGAGGCTGGGAGACCCAGTACTTC	CASSLRSGGWETQYF
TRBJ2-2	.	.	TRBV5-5	TGTGCCAGCAGTCTCCCTTCGGGAGACAACACCGGGGAGCTGTTTTTT	CASSLPSGDNTGELFF
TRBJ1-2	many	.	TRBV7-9	TGTGCCAGCAGTTTAAAAGACGGAACCTATGGCTACACCTTC	CASSLKDGTYGYTF
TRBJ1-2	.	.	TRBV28	TGTGCCAGCAGTACCTCGGGGTTCTATGGCTACACCTTC	CASSTSGFYGYTF
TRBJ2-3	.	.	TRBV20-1	TGCAGTGCTAGGGGGACGGGGTATACGCAGTATTTT	CSARGTGYTQYF
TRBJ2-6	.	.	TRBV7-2	TGTGCCAGCAGCTTGGGGTGGGCCAACGTCCTGACTTTC	CASSLGWANVLTF
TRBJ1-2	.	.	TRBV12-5	TGTGCTAGTGGTTTTCTCGGAGAAGGGGCTGGCTACACCTTC	CASGFLGEGAGYTF
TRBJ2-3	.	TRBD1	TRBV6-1	TGTGCCAGCAGCGGGGACAGGGACTACACGGATACGCAGTATTTT	CASSGDRDYTDTQYF
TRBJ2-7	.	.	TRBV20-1	TGCAGTGCCAACCCGTCGTCCGAGCAGTACTTC	CSANPSSEQYF
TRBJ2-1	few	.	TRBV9	TGTACCAGCAGCCAGGAACTACTGAATGAGCAGTTCTTC	CTSSQELLNEQFF